This T cell receptor (beta chain) is drawn from a study of regulatory T cells in long-lasting Graves disease. Arm-PCR with iRepertoire HTBI primers amplified the CDR3 regions for these TCR beta libraries. MiXCR, applied by TCRdb to the multiplex PCR reads, yields one record per CDR3 protein. Seen here are around 400,000 distinct CDR3 sequences, roughly 15% observed once, and the top ten hold roughly 8%. Trimming pared 2 bases from V and 2 bases from J, leaving 11 bases between. The CDR3 is 14 amino acids. The germline gives CDR1 DFQATT, CDR2 SNEGSKA (reference sequence). Indicated time point: newly diagnosed GD, antithyroid drugs for less than 3 months. With RNA extracted from PBMCs as input, the TCR library was made. A further study also used this sample, focusing on T cells in Graves' hyperthyroidism and ophthalmopathy. That report adds: Criteria for exclusion of patients were uncontrolled infection, other autoimmune disease, pregnancy or lactation.

The gene calls are TRBV20-1 and TRBJ2-3; D not certain. The source is a woman between 40 and 50 years old with Graves disease. Sequencing was performed on peripheral blood mononuclear cells (PBMCs), taken at new diagnosis, from a patient treated with antithyroid drugs. Here the CDR3 DNA reads TGCAGTGCTAGAATTAACCCTTCCACAGATACGCAGTATTTT. Amino acids: CSARINPSTDTQYF.